This is a list of T cell receptor beta chains from one sample in a study of blood T cell repertoires in COVID-19. TCRdb keeps only in-frame clones here, not all; method: immunoSEQ multiplex PCR. The data contain more than 200,000 clones, 85% to 90% of them singletons. Specimen: peripheral blood. The origin of the receptors is a woman aged 50 to 60 with COVID-19, enrolled during active disease. Each CDR3 is given with its conserved first and last residue. D genes are given only for firm matches. The size field is filled for only some rows; it gives once, few, many or a size class.

v_gene	d_gene	abundance	len	j_gene	CDR3nt	CDR3aa
TRBV19	TRBD1	NA	14	TRBJ1-1	TGTGCCAGTAGTCGGGACAGGGAGAACACTGAAGCTTTCTTT	CASSRDRENTEAFF
TRBV5-6	TRBD2	NA	15	TRBJ2-5	TGTGCCAGCAGCTTCTCCGGGGGGGTAGGAGAGACCCAGTACTTC	CASSFSGGVGETQYF
TRBV7-2	NA	NA	16	TRBJ1-1	TGTGCCAGCAGCGAGGTGGGGGCCCTTTTCGGCACTGAAGCTTTCTTT	CASSEVGALFGTEAFF
TRBV27	NA	NA	15	TRBJ2-7	TGTGCCAGCAGTTTATCCGGATCAGGGTATACGGAGCAGTACTTC	CASSLSGSGYTEQYF
TRBV19	NA	NA	13	TRBJ2-3	TGTGCCACCAAACCAGGGCTGGTAGATACGCAGTATTTT	CATKPGLVDTQYF
TRBV7-9	NA	NA	16	TRBJ1-4	TGTGCCAGCAGCTTAGCGGGCAGGGGTTTTAATGAAAAACTGTTTTTT	CASSLAGRGFNEKLFF
TRBV4-1	NA	NA	18	TRBJ2-2	TGCGCCAGCAGCCATACCCCCTTTGGTGGACTATTCACCGGGGAGCTGTTTTTT	CASSHTPFGGLFTGELFF
TRBV9	NA	NA	14	TRBJ2-2	TGTGCCAGCAGCGTAGTTACGGACACCGGGGAGCTGTTTTTT	CASSVVTDTGELFF
TRBV11-3	TRBD2	few	18	TRBJ2-1	TGTGCCAGCAGCTTAGGGTGGGCTAGCGGGGGCTCCTACAATGAGCAGTTCTTC	CASSLGWASGGSYNEQFF
TRBV10-3	TRBD1	NA	17	TRBJ2-6	TGTGCCATCAGGCCGGGACAGGGGGCGCGAGGGGCCAACGTCCTGACTTTC	CAIRPGQGARGANVLTF
TRBV14	NA	NA	15	TRBJ2-2	TGTGCCAGCAGGCCCGGGATCGGTTCCCCCCGGGAGCTGTTTTTT	CASRPGIGSPRELFF
TRBV28	NA	NA	13	TRBJ1-1	TGTGCCACTTCCGAGCAGACAAACACTGAAGCTTTCTTT	CATSEQTNTEAFF
TRBV28	TRBD1	NA	14	TRBJ2-7	TGTGCCAGCAGTTTCCGCGGGACAGGGTACGAGCAGTACTTC	CASSFRGTGYEQYF
TRBV5-1	NA	NA	16	TRBJ2-5	TGCGCCAGCAGCCCGGGAACCCGTCAGGGGCAAGAGACCCAGTACTTC	CASSPGTRQGQETQYF
TRBV24-1	NA	NA	14	TRBJ2-6	TGTGCCGTCGGGGGGCGTTCTGGGGCCAACGTCCTGACTTTC	CAVGGRSGANVLTF
TRBV12-5	NA	NA	12	TRBJ2-7	TGTGCTAGTGGTTTGGTAGCGGAAGAGCAGTACTTC	CASGLVAEEQYF
TRBV5-1	NA	once	14	TRBJ2-5	TGCGCCAGCAGCTTGGAGCTAGCGAAGGAGACCCAGTACTTC	CASSLELAKETQYF
TRBV5-3	TRBD1	NA	20	TRBJ2-6	TGTGCCAGAAGCTTGTGTTTACGGGACAGATACATCTCTGGGGCCAACGTCCTGACTTTC	CARSLCLRDRYISGANVLTF
TRBV5-1	TRBD1	NA	15	TRBJ2-7	TGCGCCAGCAGCGGGGCCGGACAGGGTGGCTACGAGCAGTACTTC	CASSGAGQGGYEQYF
TRBV27	NA	NA	14	TRBJ2-7	TGTGCCAGCAGTTTGCGACAGACCTCCTACGAGCAGTACTTC	CASSLRQTSYEQYF
TRBV5-8	NA	NA	15	TRBJ2-2	TGTGCCAGCAGCTTGGAAGGGGCTTGGGCCGGGGAGCTGTTTTTT	CASSLEGAWAGELFF
TRBV5-1	NA	NA	14	TRBJ2-7	TGCGCCAGCAGCTTGGGCGGGGCCGGTAGCGAGCAGTACTTC	CASSLGGAGSEQYF
TRBV24-1	NA	NA	15	TRBJ1-2	TGTGCCACCAGTGGCCAGGACAGTGGATTAGGGGGCTACACCTTC	CATSGQDSGLGGYTF
TRBV5-6	TRBD1	NA	15	TRBJ2-2	TGTGCCAGCAGATCCCAGGGGGTCAGGACCGGGGAGCTGTTTTTT	CASRSQGVRTGELFF
TRBV23-1	NA	NA	14	TRBJ2-3	TGCGCCAGCAGTCCCCACAGGGAAAGTGGTAACGAGAGTTTT	CASSPHRESGNESF
TRBV6-1	NA	NA	17	TRBJ2-1	TGTGCCAGCAGTGAAGCGAAGAGCGGTCAGGGACTCAATGAGCAGTTCTTC	CASSEAKSGQGLNEQFF
TRBV6-2/TRBV6-3	TRBD1	NA	18	TRBJ1-5	TGTGCCAGCAGTTATCGCCGCGGGGCAGGGGGCGCTGGACAGCCCCAGCATTTT	CASSYRRGAGGAGQPQHF
TRBV9	NA	NA	14	TRBJ1-5	TGTGCCAGCAGCTTGGGGGGGGTGCGGCAGCCCCAGCATTTT	CASSLGGVRQPQHF
TRBV6-2/TRBV6-3	TRBD1	NA	15	TRBJ2-7	TGTGCCAGCAGTTACCCGACAGGGTTCAGGGACGAGCAGTACTTC	CASSYPTGFRDEQYF
TRBV29-1	TRBD2	NA	12	TRBJ2-5	TGCAGCGTTCGGGGAGGGTACGAGACCCAGTACTTC	CSVRGGYETQYF
TRBV7-8	NA	NA	11	TRBJ1-1	TGTGCCAGCAGCGTCACAGGGGAAGCTTTCTTT	CASSVTGEAFF
TRBV27	TRBD1	NA	16	TRBJ1-3	TGTGCCAGCAGCACCATTACAGGGGTCTCTGGAAACACCATATATTTT	CASSTITGVSGNTIYF
TRBV5-6	NA	NA	14	TRBJ2-3	TGTGCCAGCAGCCTCGGACTAGGGGGAGATACGCAGTATTTT	CASSLGLGGDTQYF
TRBV7-8	NA	NA	15	TRBJ1-1	TGTGCCAGCAGCTCAGGCTTAATCTCGAACACTGAAGCTTTCTTT	CASSSGLISNTEAFF
TRBV5-5	NA	NA	15	TRBJ2-5	TGTGCCAGCAGCCGCGAGTTCTACGGTCAAGAGACCCAGTACTTC	CASSREFYGQETQYF
TRBV2	TRBD2	once	15	TRBJ2-1	TGTGCCAGCAGTTCTTTTGGACTAGCAGGCAGTGAGCAGTTCTTC	CASSSFGLAGSEQFF
TRBV14	NA	NA	11	TRBJ2-5	TGTGCCAGCAGCCAGAGAGAGACCCAGTACTTC	CASSQRETQYF
TRBV29-1	TRBD1	once	14	TRBJ1-4	TGCAGCGTGGGATCCGGGACAGGGCATGGGGAACTGTTTTTT	CSVGSGTGHGELFF
TRBV18	NA	NA	14	TRBJ1-6	TGTGCCAGCTCCCCGAGACAAGACCATTCACCCCTCCACTTT	CASSPRQDHSPLHF
TRBV5-1	NA	once	14	TRBJ2-5	TGCGCCAGCAGCTTGGACGGGCCGGGGGTGACCCAGTACTTC	CASSLDGPGVTQYF
TRBV15	NA	NA	14	TRBJ1-2	TGTGCCACCAGCATAGGGGATTATGACTATGGCTACACCTTC	CATSIGDYDYGYTF
TRBV28	NA	NA	15	TRBJ1-1	TGTGCCAGCAGGCCCGGAGACAGGAGGAACACTGAAGCTTTCTTT	CASRPGDRRNTEAFF
TRBV30	NA	few	14	TRBJ2-7	TGTGCCTGGAGTCGAGGGGGTGCCTCCTACGAGCAGTACTTC	CAWSRGGASYEQYF
TRBV6-5	NA	NA	12	TRBJ2-5	TGTGCCAGCCGGGGGGCCGGAGAGACCCAGTACTTC	CASRGAGETQYF
TRBV27	NA	NA	13	TRBJ1-1	TGTGCCAGCCGACAGAGCATGAACACTGAAGCTTTCTTT	CASRQSMNTEAFF
TRBV6-5	NA	once	14	TRBJ1-1	TGTGCCAGCAGCCAAAGGGGCCTGGGGACTGAAGCTTTCTTT	CASSQRGLGTEAFF
TRBV6-2/TRBV6-3	NA	NA	15	TRBJ2-1	TGTGCCAGCAGTTACGAGGCGGGGGCCTATATTTCCGAGTTCTTC	CASSYEAGAYISEFF
TRBV7-3	TRBD2	NA	17	TRBJ2-1	TGTGCCAGCAGTCCACACCTGGGGACTAGCGGGTACAATGAGCAGTTCTTC	CASSPHLGTSGYNEQFF
TRBV2	NA	NA	14	TRBJ1-5	TGTGCCAGCAGTGAGGGGGGGCGAGGTCAGCCCCAGCATTTT	CASSEGGRGQPQHF
TRBV11-2	NA	NA	13	TRBJ1-4	TGTGCCAGCAGCTTAGGAGGGAGCGAAAAACTGTTTTTT	CASSLGGSEKLFF
TRBV7-3	TRBD1	NA	15	TRBJ2-1	TGTGCCAGCAGCCACGACAGGGGGAAAAGGGATGAGCAGTTCTTC	CASSHDRGKRDEQFF